Listed below are T cell receptor beta chains from one sample, sequenced in a study of control samples from healthy donors and cancer patients. Method: immunoSEQ multiplex PCR; TCRdb's copy keeps in-frame clones and lacks some. The table lists approximately 120,000 clones, approximately 84% of them singletons. Sequencing was done on a sample of blood. The receptors were sampled from a man between 18 and 29 years old in good health. Both conserved end residues are part of each CDR3. The D gene is left open where the match is weak. A clone size is listed for some rows: how often the clone was seen (once, few, many), or a class if it is expanded.

d_call	clone_size	v_call	j_call	cdr3_aa	cdr3_nt
TRBD1	NA	TRBV4-2	TRBJ1-1	CASSHKPQGARISEAFF	TGTGCCAGCAGCCATAAGCCACAGGGGGCGCGGATCTCTGAAGCTTTCTTT
TRBD1	NA	TRBV7-3	TRBJ2-5	CASSLNRGHGETQYF	TGTGCCAGCAGCTTAAACAGGGGGCATGGGGAGACCCAGTACTTC
TRBD2	NA	TRBV24-1	TRBJ2-1	CATTQSGGSNNEQFF	TGTGCCACTACCCAGTCCGGCGGGAGTAACAATGAGCAGTTCTTC
NA	NA	TRBV30	TRBJ2-3	CAWSRGVTDTQYF	TGTGCCTGGAGTCGAGGGGTCACAGATACGCAGTATTTT
NA	NA	TRBV3-1/TRBV3-2	TRBJ2-2	CASTRQTDGELFF	TGTGCCAGCACCCGGCAGACTGACGGGGAGCTGTTTTTT
NA	NA	TRBV24-1	TRBJ2-5	CATSDPGDSKTETQYF	TGTGCCACCAGTGACCCGGGGGACAGCAAGACGGAGACCCAGTACTTC
TRBD2	NA	TRBV5-4	TRBJ2-7	CASSSKPGTRAPHEQYF	TGTGCCAGCAGCTCAAAGCCCGGGACTAGGGCTCCCCACGAGCAGTACTTC
TRBD1	NA	TRBV5-8	TRBJ1-5	CASSLEQGVNQPQHF	TGTGCCAGCAGCTTGGAACAGGGGGTCAATCAGCCCCAGCATTTT
NA	few	TRBV12-5	TRBJ1-6	CASGLVGLGNSPLHF	TGTGCTAGTGGTTTGGTTGGACTGGGGAATTCACCCCTCCACTTT
TRBD2	NA	TRBV5-4	TRBJ2-3	CASREGTSGRDTQYF	TGTGCCAGCAGGGAGGGGACTAGCGGGAGGGATACGCAGTATTTT
NA	once	TRBV3-1/TRBV3-2	TRBJ2-7	CASSRGLNGDTWEQYF	TGTGCCAGCAGCCGGGGGCTTAACGGCGATACGTGGGAGCAGTACTTC
NA	NA	TRBV6-5	TRBJ2-3	CASSYLRGTYTDTQYF	TGTGCCAGCAGTTACCTCAGGGGGACTTACACAGATACGCAGTATTTT
TRBD1	NA	TRBV15	TRBJ2-7	CATSRRTGGGEQYF	TGTGCCACCAGCAGACGGACAGGGGGCGGCGAGCAGTACTTC
NA	NA	TRBV10-1	TRBJ2-3	CASQTGPKSDTQYF	TGCGCCAGCCAAACCGGGCCCAAATCAGATACGCAGTATTTT